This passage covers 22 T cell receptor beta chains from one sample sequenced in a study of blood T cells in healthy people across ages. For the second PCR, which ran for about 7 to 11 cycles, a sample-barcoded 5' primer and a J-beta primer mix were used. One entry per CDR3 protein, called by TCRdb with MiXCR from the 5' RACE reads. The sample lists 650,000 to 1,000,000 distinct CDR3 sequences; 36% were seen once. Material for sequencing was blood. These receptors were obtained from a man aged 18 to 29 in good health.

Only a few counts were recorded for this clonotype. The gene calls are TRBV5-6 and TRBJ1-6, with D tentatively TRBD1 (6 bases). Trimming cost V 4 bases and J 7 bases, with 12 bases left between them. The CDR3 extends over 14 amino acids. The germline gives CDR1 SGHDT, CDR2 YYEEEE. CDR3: CASSAGQLNSPLHF. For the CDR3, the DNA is TGTGCCAGCAGCGCCGGACAGCTAAATTCACCCCTCCACTTT.

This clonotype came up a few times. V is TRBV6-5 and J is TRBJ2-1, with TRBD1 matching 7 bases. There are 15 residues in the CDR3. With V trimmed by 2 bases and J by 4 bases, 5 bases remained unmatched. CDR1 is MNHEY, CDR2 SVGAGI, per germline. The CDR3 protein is CASSYTTGAYNEQFF. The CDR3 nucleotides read TGTGCCAGCAGTTACACCACAGGGGCGTACAATGAGCAGTTCTTC.

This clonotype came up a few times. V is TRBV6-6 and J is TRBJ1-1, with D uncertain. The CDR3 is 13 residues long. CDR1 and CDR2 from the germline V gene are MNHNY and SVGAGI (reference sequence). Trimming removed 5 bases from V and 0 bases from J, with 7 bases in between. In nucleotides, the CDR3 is TGTGCCAGCAGTACCTTCATGAACACTGAAGCTTTCTTT. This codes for CASSTFMNTEAFF.

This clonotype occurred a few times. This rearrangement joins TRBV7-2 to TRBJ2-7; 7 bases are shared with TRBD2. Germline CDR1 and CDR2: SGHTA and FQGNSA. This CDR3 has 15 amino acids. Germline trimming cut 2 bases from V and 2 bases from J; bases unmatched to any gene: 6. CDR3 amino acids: CASSLTGGQTYEQYF. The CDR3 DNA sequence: TGTGCCAGCAGCTTAACGGGGGGTCAAACCTACGAGCAGTACTTC.

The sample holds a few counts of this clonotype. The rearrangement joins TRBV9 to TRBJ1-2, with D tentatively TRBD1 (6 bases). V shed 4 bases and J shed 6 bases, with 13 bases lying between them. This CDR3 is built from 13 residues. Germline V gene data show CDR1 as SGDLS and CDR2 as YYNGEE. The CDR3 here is CASSRDRIDGYTF. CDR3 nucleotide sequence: TGTGCCAGCAGCCGCGACAGGATTGATGGCTACACCTTC. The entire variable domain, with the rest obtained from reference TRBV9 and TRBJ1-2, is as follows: DSGVTQTPKHLITATGQRVTLRCSPRSGDLSVYWYQQSLDQGLQFLIQYYNGEERAKGNILERFSAQQFPDLHSELNLSSLELGDSALYFCASSRDRIDGYTFGSGTRLTVV.

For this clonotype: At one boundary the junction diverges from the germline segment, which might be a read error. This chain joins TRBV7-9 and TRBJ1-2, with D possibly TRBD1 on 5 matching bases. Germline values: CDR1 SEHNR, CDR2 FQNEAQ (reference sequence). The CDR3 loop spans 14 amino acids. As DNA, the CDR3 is TGTGCCTGCAGTCCAACAGGCAGCGGCTATGGCTACACCTTC. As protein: CACSPTGSGYGYTF.

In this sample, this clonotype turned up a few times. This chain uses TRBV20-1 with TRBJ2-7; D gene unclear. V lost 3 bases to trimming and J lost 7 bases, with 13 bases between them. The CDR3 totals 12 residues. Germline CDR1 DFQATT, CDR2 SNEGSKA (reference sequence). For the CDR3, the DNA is TGCAGTGCTAGTTTAGGTTTGGGGGAGCAGTACTTC. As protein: CSASLGLGEQYF.

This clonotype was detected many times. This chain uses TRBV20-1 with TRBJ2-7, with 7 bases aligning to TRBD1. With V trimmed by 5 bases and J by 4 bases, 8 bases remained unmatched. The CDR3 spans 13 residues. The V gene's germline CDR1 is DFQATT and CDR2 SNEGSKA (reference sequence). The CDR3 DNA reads TGCAGTGCTCGCCGACAGGGAACTTACGAGCAGTACTTC. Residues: CSARRQGTYEQYF.

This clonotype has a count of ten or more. The CDR3 DNA follows: TGTGCCATCAGTAACGGGACAGGGAAGCACGAGCAGTACTTC. Protein: CAISNGTGKHEQYF. V is TRBV10-3 and J is TRBJ2-7; 9 nucleotides line up with TRBD1. This CDR3 region has 14 residues. With 5 bases clipped from V and 5 bases from J, the junction kept 7 bases outside the gene matches. Germline CDR1 is ENHRY and CDR2 is SYGVKD.

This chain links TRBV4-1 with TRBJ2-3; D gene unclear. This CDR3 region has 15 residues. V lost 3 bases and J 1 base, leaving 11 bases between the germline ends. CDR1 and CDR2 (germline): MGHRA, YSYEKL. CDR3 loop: CASSQSNPRTDTQYF. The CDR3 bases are TGCGCCAGCAGCCAGAGCAACCCCCGCACAGATACGCAGTATTTT.

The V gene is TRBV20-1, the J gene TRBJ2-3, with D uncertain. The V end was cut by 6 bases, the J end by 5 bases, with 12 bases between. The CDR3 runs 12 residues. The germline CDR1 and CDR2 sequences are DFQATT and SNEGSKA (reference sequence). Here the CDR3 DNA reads TGCAGTGCCCACCTCACGGGAGATACGCAGTATTTT. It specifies CSAHLTGDTQYF.

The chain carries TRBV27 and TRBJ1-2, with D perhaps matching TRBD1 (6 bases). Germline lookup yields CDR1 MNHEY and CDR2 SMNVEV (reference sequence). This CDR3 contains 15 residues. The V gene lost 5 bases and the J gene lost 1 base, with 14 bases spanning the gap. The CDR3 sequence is CASSTLGQRNYGYTF. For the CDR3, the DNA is TGTGCCAGCAGTACCCTGGGACAACGTAACTATGGCTACACCTTC.

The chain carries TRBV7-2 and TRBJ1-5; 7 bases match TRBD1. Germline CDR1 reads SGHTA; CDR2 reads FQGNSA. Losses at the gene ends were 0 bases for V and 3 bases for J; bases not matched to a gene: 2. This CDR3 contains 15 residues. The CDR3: CASSLARGHNQPQHF. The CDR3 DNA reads TGTGCCAGCAGCTTAGCAAGGGGGCACAATCAGCCCCAGCATTTT.

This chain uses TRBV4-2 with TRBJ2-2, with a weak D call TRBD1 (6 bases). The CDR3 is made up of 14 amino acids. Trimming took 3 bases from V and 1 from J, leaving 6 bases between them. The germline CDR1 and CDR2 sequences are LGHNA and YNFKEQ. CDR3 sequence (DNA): TGTGCCAGCAGCCAGACAGGGAACACCGGGGAGCTGTTTTTT. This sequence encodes CASSQTGNTGELFF.

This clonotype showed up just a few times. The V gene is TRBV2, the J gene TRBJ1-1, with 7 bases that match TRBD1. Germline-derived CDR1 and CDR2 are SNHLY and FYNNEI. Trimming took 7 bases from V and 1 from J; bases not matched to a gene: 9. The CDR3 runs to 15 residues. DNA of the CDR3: TGTGCCAGCACATTGGACAGGCAAACGAACACTGAAGCTTTCTTT. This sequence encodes CASTLDRQTNTEAFF.

This CDR3 is CASNFGDSKETQFF. The CDR3 DNA reads TGTGCCAGCAACTTTGGGGACAGCAAAGAGACCCAGTTCTTC. The chain links TRBV3-1 to TRBJ2-1; 7 bases match TRBD1. The trim removed 7 bases at V and 13 bases at J, leaving 16 bases unmatched. Per the germline V gene, CDR1 is LGHDT and CDR2 is YNNKEL (reference sequence). The CDR3 sequence is 14 residues long.

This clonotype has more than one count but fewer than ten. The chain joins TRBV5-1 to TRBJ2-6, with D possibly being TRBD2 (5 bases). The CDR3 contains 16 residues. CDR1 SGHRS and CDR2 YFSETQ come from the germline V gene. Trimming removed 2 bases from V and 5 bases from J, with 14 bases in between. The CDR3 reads CASSLRRQSRANVLTF. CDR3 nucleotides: TGCGCCAGCAGCTTAAGGAGGCAGTCCAGGGCCAACGTCCTGACTTTC. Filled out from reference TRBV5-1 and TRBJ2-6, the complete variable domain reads KAGVTQTPRYLIKTRGQQVTLSCSPISGHRSVSWYQQTPGQGLQFLFEYFSETQRNKGNFPGRFSGRQFSNSRSEMNVSTLELGDSALYLCASSLRRQSRANVLTFGAGSRLTVL.

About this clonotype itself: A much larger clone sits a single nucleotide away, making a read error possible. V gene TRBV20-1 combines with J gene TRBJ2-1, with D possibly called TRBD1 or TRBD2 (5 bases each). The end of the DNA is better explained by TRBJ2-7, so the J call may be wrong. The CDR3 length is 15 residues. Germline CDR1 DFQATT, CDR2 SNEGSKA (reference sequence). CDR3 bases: TGCAGTGCCGTTCTCGGGACGAGCTCCTACAATGAGCAGTACTTC. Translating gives CSAVLGTSSYNEQYF.

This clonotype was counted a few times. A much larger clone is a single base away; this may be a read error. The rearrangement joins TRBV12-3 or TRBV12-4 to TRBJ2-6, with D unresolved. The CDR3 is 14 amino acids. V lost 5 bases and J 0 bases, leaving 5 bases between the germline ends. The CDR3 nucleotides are TGTGCCAGCAGTGCGACCTCTGGGGCCAACGTCCTGACTTTC. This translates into CASSATSGANVLTF.

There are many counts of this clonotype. The CDR3 sequence is CASSLDRKKETQYF. In nucleotides, the CDR3 is TGTGCCAGCAGCTTGGATCGGAAAAAAGAGACCCAGTACTTC. The V call is TRBV5-6, the J call TRBJ2-5, with no clear D. The germline V gene encodes CDR1 SGHDT and CDR2 YYEEEE. V was cut by 0 bases and J by 3 bases, with 9 bases left in between. The CDR3 extends over 14 amino acids.

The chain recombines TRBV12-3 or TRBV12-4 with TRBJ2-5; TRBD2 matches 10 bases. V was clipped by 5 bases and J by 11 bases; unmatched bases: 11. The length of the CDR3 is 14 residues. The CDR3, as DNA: TGTGCCAGCAGTGCAACTAGCGGGGTACATGAGCAGTACTTC. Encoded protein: CASSATSGVHEQYF.

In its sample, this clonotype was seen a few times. CDR3 sequence (DNA): TGCAGTGCTAGAGATGAGAGCCCCGCGGCCTACGAGCAGTACTTC. Protein sequence: CSARDESPAAYEQYF. The chain employs TRBV20-1 and TRBJ2-7; D remains unclear. Germline assignment: CDR1 DFQATT and CDR2 SNEGSKA (reference sequence). This CDR3 has 15 residues. Trimming removed 0 bases from V and 2 bases from J, with 14 bases in between.